This record looks at one T cell receptor beta chain sequence and its context. Its cognate antigen has yet to be identified. Base quality data are lacking; no much larger clone is found one base away. Genomic DNA served as template for TCR beta VDJ combination and CDR3 sequence profiling. An Illumina HiSeq 2000 was the platform used for TCR repertoire sequencing. The authors' analysis ran thus. Repertoire assessment relied on Simpson's diversity index, CDR3 size and DJ length profiles, and TRBV/TRBJ rearrangement plots. Whichever DNA sequence was most abundant in the deep sequencing data was defined as the immunodominant clone. CDR3 amino acid sequences were screened for sharing across subjects and were compared with published repertoires and the VDJdb database. Starting from the raw public reads, TCRdb applied fastp trimming at Q25, assembled clones with MiXCR and retained in-frame beta chains. Rows with one shared CDR3 protein collapse into an entry with the most common genes and DNA. TCRdb, not the authors, supplied the V and J calls. This sample has about 150,000 distinct CDR3 sequences in its table, and approximately 52% of those were observed once. The top ten clones comprise about an eighth of the sample.

The CDR3 measures 18 amino acids from cysteine to phenylalanine. The CDR3 DNA has 54 bases and is translated from base 1. Sequences SGHRS (CDR1) and YFSETQ (CDR2) are obtained from the germline V gene. Trimming takes 0 bases off V and 12 bases off J; junction bases not matched to a gene: 22. These data are taken from a study of CD8+CD57+ T cells in acquired aplastic anemia (dated by TCRdb to the late 2010s). Study-wide context: A mean of about 3.2 ug of DNA, ranging from about 0.2 to 27.4 ug, was extracted from sorted CD4+ and CD8+ cells. CD8+CD57+ expansion was defined as frequency above the mean frequency observed in healthy subjects. Study-wide findings and limitations: Around 27 CD8+ CDR3 sequences were found in both patients and controls but appeared to be highly expressed in patients and within the immunodominant clones of the patients. Between patients and healthy controls, no significant difference in CD8+ Simpson's diversity was found (P=0.060).

Flow cytometry had shown CD8+CD57+ cell expansion in the patients selected for sequencing. All patients had severe acquired aplastic anemia diagnosed by International Study of Aplastic Anemia and Agranulocytosis and Camitta criteria. Patients had received no therapy at the time of blood sampling. In the study, sorted CD4+ and CD8+ blood T cells from patients with severe aplastic anemia and from healthy subjects underwent deep sequencing of TCR repertoires. Patients were enrolled under clinicaltrials.gov protocols 00001620, 01623167, 00001397, 00071045, 00081523 and 00961064 in the USA. Ficoll-Paque density gradient centrifugation was used to isolate peripheral blood mononuclear cells. Before DNA was extracted, CD4+ and CD8+ T cells were sorted using either FACS or magnetic beads.

Recombination connected TRBV5-1 to TRBJ2-7, with 9 junctional bases fitting TRBD1. This receptor was identified in a human donor with aplastic anemia. Sample: sorted CD4+, CD8+, or CD8+CD57+ T cells (not recorded which) from PBMCs. In nucleotide form, the sequence is TGCGCCAGCAGCTTGGAGGGACAGGGAATGCTAGTCTCCTACGAACGGTACTTC. It is translated as CASSLEGQGMLVSYERYF.